Listed below are T cell receptor beta chains from one sample, sequenced in a study of OX40 agonist ivuxolimab in advanced cancers. This table comes from immunoSEQ multiplex PCR, and its TCRdb copy is limited to in-frame clones, with some not included. Among about 40,000 clones listed, about 85% were seen once. The specimen comprised CD4+ or CD8+ T cells sorted from blood, sampled in a trial of the OX40 agonist ivuxolimab. The receptors stem from an adult with an advanced solid tumor such as melanoma, head and neck, liver or kidney cancer. Both conserved end residues are part of each CDR3. Fields, in order: V gene, J gene, CDR3 protein.

TRBV15,TRBJ1-2,CATSSTTGGYGYTF
TRBV7-2,TRBJ1-1,CASSWGTEAFF
TRBV5-1,TRBJ1-1,CASSLSRNTEAFF
TRBV29-1,TRBJ2-7,CSVDRGPRGEQYF
TRBV29-1,TRBJ2-7,CSVGTGPNEQYF
TRBV7-2,TRBJ1-4,CASSLGSEGWNEKLFF
TRBV9,TRBJ1-6,CASSSRANSPLHF
TRBV7-2,TRBJ2-3,CASSHSGFGADTQYF
TRBV25-1,TRBJ1-4,CASEGGEKLFF
TRBV5-1,TRBJ1-5,CASSPGREGPNQPQHF
TRBV4-1,TRBJ1-2,CASSHIVDRPNYGYTF
TRBV15,TRBJ1-1,CATSRARMATEAFF
TRBV19,TRBJ1-1,CASSIGQNTEAFF
TRBV6-1,TRBJ1-3,CASSEQGSGNTIYF
TRBV5-4,TRBJ1-5,CASSQLDSNQPQHF
TRBV11-2,TRBJ2-5,CASSAQRGGLETQYF
TRBV4-2,TRBJ2-7,CASSPAGDSYEQYF
TRBV6-5,TRBJ1-5,CASSYRTGKQPQHF
TRBV7-6,TRBJ1-1,CASSLGGVTEAFF
TRBV4-1,TRBJ2-5,CASSRLASQETQYF
TRBV7-7,TRBJ2-7,CASSLSGTGGDEQYF
TRBV6-5,TRBJ1-1,CASSSGQGGAFF
TRBV7-8,TRBJ1-2,CASSPQTLTARGYTF
TRBV5-6,TRBJ2-1,CASSPGLAGVVYNEQFF
TRBV7-9,TRBJ2-7,CASSLALTYEQYF
TRBV2,TRBJ2-7,CASSGGRAYEQYF
TRBV5-6,TRBJ2-1,CASSLLLSYNEQFF
TRBV11-3,TRBJ1-1,CASSPASGQLSEAFF
TRBV9,TRBJ2-5,CASSVVQGLQETQYF
TRBV14,TRBJ1-2,CASSQVGQFYGYTF
TRBV9,TRBJ2-1,CASTPWVAGGYEQFF